A selection of T cell receptor beta chains follows, all from one sample in a study of CD8 T cells in Susac syndrome. TCRdb re-analysed the immunoSEQ multiplex PCR reads in MiXCR, keeping a single row per CDR3 protein. Of roughly 250,000 distinct CDR3 sequences listed, 90% to 96% were seen once; the top ten hold around 0.1%. Sequences were obtained from CD4+ T cells from PBMCs. The receptor source for this set is a human donor with Susac syndrome. Each CDR3 is given with its conserved first and last residue. D genes are given only for firm matches. Not every row has a clone size; where given, it reads once, few, many or a size class.

size	J	D	V	DNA	CDR3
NA	TRBJ2-3	TRBD1	TRBV23-1	TGCGCCAGCAGCCATATGGACAGGCAGTTAGGTACAGATACGCAGTATTTT	CASSHMDRQLGTDTQYF
once	TRBJ1-2	NA	TRBV28	TGTGCCAGCAGGCCACAGGGAAACTATGGCTACACCTTC	CASRPQGNYGYTF
NA	TRBJ2-5	NA	TRBV5-1	TGCGCCAGCAGCCCCGGGCTAGTTATGCAAGAGACCCAGTACTTC	CASSPGLVMQETQYF
NA	TRBJ2-7	TRBD1	TRBV25-1	TGTGCCAGTTCACCGCGAACAGGGGTCTACGAGCAGTACTTC	CASSPRTGVYEQYF
NA	TRBJ2-7	NA	TRBV4-1	TGCGCCAGCAGCCATCAAGCCGGGACCCTCAGCTCCTACGAGCAGTACTTC	CASSHQAGTLSSYEQYF
NA	TRBJ2-5	TRBD2	TRBV29-1	TGCAGCATCCCTCATGGGGGGGGACTAGCAGAGACCCAGTACTTC	CSIPHGGGLAETQYF
once	TRBJ2-7	TRBD1	TRBV25-1	TGTGCCAGCAGTGGACAGGGGAGGTCCTACGAGCAGTACTTC	CASSGQGRSYEQYF
NA	TRBJ2-5	NA	TRBV11-3	TGTGCCAGCAGCTCTGCTAGCAAGGATAGAGAGACCCAGTACTTC	CASSSASKDRETQYF
once	TRBJ2-5	NA	TRBV5-4	TGTGCCAGCAGCTTGGGACGGGAGACGGGGGAGACCCAGTACTTC	CASSLGRETGETQYF
NA	TRBJ2-3	TRBD2	TRBV25-1	TGTGCCAGCGGACCCCATAGCGGGGCTAGCACAGATACGCAGTATTTT	CASGPHSGASTDTQYF
NA	TRBJ2-3	NA	TRBV7-2	TGTGCCAGCGGGCGGTCGGCAGATACGCAGTATTTT	CASGRSADTQYF